The 9 T cell receptor beta chains given below trace back to one sample, sequenced in a study of blood T cell repertoires in COVID-19. TCRdb's copy holds only in-frame clones and misses some; the assay was immunoSEQ multiplex PCR. The sample consists of some 190,000 clones, around 81% of them appearing once. Material: peripheral blood. The receptor source for this set is a woman aged 40-49 years with COVID-19, enrolled during active disease.

Notes on this clone: The junction does not match germline at one end; this may be a read error. This chain joins TRBV6-4 and TRBJ1-1, with 7 bases that match TRBD1. CDR1 is MRHNA and CDR2 is SNTAGT in the germline V gene. The length of the CDR3 is 12 residues. DNA for the CDR3: TGTGCCAGCAGGGACTACAGGGGTAGAGCTTTCTTT. Its protein is CASRDYRGRAFF.

The chain is built from TRBV5-5 and TRBJ1-1; D perhaps matches TRBD1 (5 bases). The CDR3 contains 15 residues. CDR1 and CDR2 (germline): SGHKS, YYEKEE (reference sequence). V was shortened by 3 bases and J by 4 bases, with 16 bases between the two germline ends. DNA for the CDR3: TGTGCCAGCAGCTCAAGCGGGGGATTACGCACTGAAGCTTTCTTT. Its protein is CASSSSGGLRTEAFF.

The V call is TRBV3-1 (or the pseudogene TRBV3-2), the J call TRBJ2-7; D unresolved. The CDR3 sequence is 11 residues long. Germline V gives CDR1 LGHDT, CDR2 YNNKEL (reference sequence). V lost 0 bases to trimming and J lost 6 bases, with 3 bases between them. For the CDR3, the DNA is TGTGCCAGCAGCCAAGAGGCCGAGCAGTACTTC. It is translated as CASSQEAEQYF.

The V and J genes are TRBV28 and TRBJ2-7, with 7 bases lining up with TRBD1. With V trimmed by 5 bases and J by 2 bases, 9 bases remained unmatched. The CDR3 totals 15 residues. Germline V CDR1 and CDR2: MDHEN, SYDVKM. Written as DNA, the CDR3 is TGTGCCAGCAGTCCTACGACAGGGTTGGCCTACGAGCAGTACTTC. Encoded protein: CASSPTTGLAYEQYF. The whole variable domain, remainder taken from reference TRBV28 and TRBJ2-7, is DVKVTQSSRYLVKRTGEKVFLECVQDMDHENMFWYRQDPGLGLRLIYFSYDVKMKEKGDIPEGYSVSREKKERFSLILESASTNQTSMYLCASSPTTGLAYEQYFGPGTRLTVT.

This sequence joins TRBV4-2 and TRBJ2-1; no clear D gene. V lost 1 base and J 8 bases, leaving 12 bases between the germline ends. Germline CDR1 reads LGHNA; CDR2 reads YNFKEQ. There are 14 residues in the CDR3. The CDR3 coding sequence is TGTGCCAGCAGCCAAGCCACTACCAAGGATGAGCAGTTCTTC. It codes for CASSQATTKDEQFF.

The gene calls are TRBV2 and TRBJ1-4; D remains ambiguous. There are 13 residues in the CDR3. The V and J ends lost 8 bases and 1 base respectively, with 8 bases between them. In germline, CDR1 is SNHLY, CDR2 FYNNEI. In nucleotides, the CDR3 is TGTGCCAGCGAACGGGGAACTAATGAAAAACTGTTTTTT. It encodes CASERGTNEKLFF.

V gene TRBV18 combines with J gene TRBJ1-5; no definite D call. The germline V and J ends were trimmed by 4 bases and 7 bases, with 14 bases remaining between them. The CDR3 is 14 amino acids. From germline, CDR1 is KGHSH and CDR2 LQKENI. For the CDR3, the DNA is TGTGCCAGCTCACTACGGCCCAAGGAGCAGCCCCAGCATTTT. Its protein is CASSLRPKEQPQHF.

This clone showed up just a few times. This chain links TRBV30 with TRBJ2-7, with D unclear. CDR1 GTSNPN and CDR2 SVGIG come from the germline V gene (reference sequence). The CDR3 totals 13 residues. V was cut by 2 bases and J by 5 bases, with 13 bases left in between. CDR3 nucleotide sequence: TGTGCCTGGAGTATGTCGGGTGCAAACGAGCAGTACTTC. This translates into CAWSMSGANEQYF. The entire variable domain, with the rest obtained from reference TRBV30 and TRBJ2-7, is as follows: SQTIHQWPATLVQPVGSPLSLECTVEGTSNPNLYWYRQAAGRGLQLLFYSVGIGQISSEVPQNLSASRPQDRQFILSSKKLLLSDSGFYLCAWSMSGANEQYFGPGTRLTVT.

With respect to this clone: Other DNA sequences from this sample encode an identical CDR3 as well. The chain links TRBV28 to TRBJ2-6, with 7 positions matching TRBD2. V gave up 5 bases and J gave up 2 bases; unmatched junction bases: 3. The length of the CDR3 is 15 residues. From germline, CDR1 is MDHEN and CDR2 SYDVKM. The CDR3 coding sequence is TGTGCCAGCAGTCTGGGGGGGGCTGGGGCCAACGTCCTGACTTTC. Encoded protein: CASSLGGAGANVLTF. The whole variable domain, remainder taken from reference TRBV28 and TRBJ2-6, is DVKVTQSSRYLVKRTGEKVFLECVQDMDHENMFWYRQDPGLGLRLIYFSYDVKMKEKGDIPEGYSVSREKKERFSLILESASTNQTSMYLCASSLGGAGANVLTFGAGSRLTVL.